These 25 T cell receptor beta chains came from one sample sequenced in a study of T cell responses to AZD1222 COVID-19 vaccine. Data came from immunoSEQ multiplex PCR; TCRdb stores just in-frame clones and leaves some out. The data show approximately 100,000 clones, about 90% seen once. Here the sequenced sample was peripheral blood, taken on day 0 of AZD1222 vaccination. The receptors stem from an adult in good health.

This chain connects TRBV5-4 to TRBJ2-1; TRBD2 aligns across 10 bases. This CDR3 is 16 amino acids long. V lost 5 bases and J lost 3; bases outside the gene matches: 8. The germline V gene encodes CDR1 SGHNT and CDR2 YYREEE (reference sequence). This CDR3 is CASSSLAGDSYNEQFF. The DNA for the CDR3 is TGTGCCAGCAGTTCTCTAGCGGGAGACAGCTACAATGAGCAGTTCTTC.

The gene calls are TRBV14 and TRBJ2-2; no definite D call. V was pared by 4 bases and J by 2 bases, with 11 bases between. CDR1 and CDR2 from the germline V gene are SGHDN and FVKESK. CDR3 length equals 15 residues. The CDR3 spells CASSRIVANTGELFF. The CDR3, as DNA: TGTGCCAGCAGCCGAATAGTGGCAAACACCGGGGAGCTGTTTTTT.

The chain uses TRBV28 and TRBJ1-6; 10 nucleotides agree with TRBD1. Germline assignment: CDR1 MDHEN and CDR2 SYDVKM. The CDR3 is 13 residues long. Germline trimming cut 5 bases from V and 8 bases from J; bases unmatched to any gene: 0. CDR3 nucleotide sequence: TGTGCCAGCAGTGGACAGGGGGATTCACCCCTCCACTTT. This codes for CASSGQGDSPLHF. The full variable domain, in which reference TRBV28 and TRBJ1-6 provide the parts outside the CDR3, is DVKVTQSSRYLVKRTGEKVFLECVQDMDHENMFWYRQDPGLGLRLIYFSYDVKMKEKGDIPEGYSVSREKKERFSLILESASTNQTSMYLCASSGQGDSPLHFGNGTRLTVT.

Points on this clone: Germline is not matched at one junction end, which may reflect a read error. The rearrangement joins TRBV7-7 to TRBJ1-1; tentative D call: TRBD1 (6 bases). CDR3 size: 13 residues. In germline, CDR1 is SSHAT, CDR2 FNYEAQ (reference sequence). This CDR3 reads CASRTGQEDEAFF. CDR3 nucleotide sequence: TGTGCTAGCAGGACGGGACAAGAGGATGAAGCTTTCTTT.

The V call is TRBV5-1, the J call TRBJ1-1; D possibly corresponds to TRBD1 (5 bases). V dropped 4 bases and J dropped 5 bases, with 12 bases sitting between them. CDR1 is SGHRS, CDR2 YFSETQ, per germline. The CDR3 sequence is 13 residues long. CDR3 loop: CASSPTGRTEAFF. The CDR3, as DNA: TGCGCCAGCAGCCCAACGGGGCGGACTGAAGCTTTCTTT.

The chain couples TRBV11-3 to TRBJ2-1; 7 bases map to TRBD1. J gave up 6 bases and V 5 bases, and 13 bases lay outside the gene matches. The germline CDR1 and CDR2 sequences are SGHNT and YENEEA. The CDR3 has 16 amino acids. The CDR3 DNA follows: TGTGCCAGCAGCCGATCAGGGACAGAGACTGGCAATGAGCAGTTCTTC. Translated: CASSRSGTETGNEQFF.

The genes are TRBV28 and TRBJ2-7; D might be TRBD1 (6 bases). The CDR3 runs to 13 residues. V was cut by 6 bases and J by 4 bases, with 13 bases left in between. Germline loops: CDR1 MDHEN, CDR2 SYDVKM. For the CDR3, the DNA is TGTGCCAGCAGGATCCCCCAGGGGTACGAGCAGTACTTC. Translating it yields CASRIPQGYEQYF.

This rearrangement joins TRBV5-1 to TRBJ1-4; D not certain. The CDR3 sequence is 14 residues long. The germline CDR1 and CDR2 sequences are SGHRS and YFSETQ. Trimming left V 0 bases short and J 2 bases short, with 5 bases between. The CDR3 sequence is CASSLGTTNEKLFF. The CDR3, as DNA: TGCGCCAGCAGCTTGGGGACTACTAATGAAAAACTGTTTTTT.

The chain is built from TRBV5-1 and TRBJ1-5, with 7 bases fitting TRBD1. The CDR3 runs to 15 residues. The V gene's germline CDR1 is SGHRS and CDR2 YFSETQ. Losses at the gene ends were 1 base for V and 4 bases for J; bases not matched to a gene: 5. CDR3 sequence reads: CASSLMPGGNQPQHF. The CDR3 DNA reads as TGCGCCAGCAGCTTGATGCCAGGGGGGAATCAGCCCCAGCATTTT.

The chain carries TRBV28 and TRBJ2-7; TRBD2 might be the D (6 bases). From germline, CDR1 is MDHEN and CDR2 SYDVKM. This CDR3 is 14 amino acids long. V gave up 4 bases and J gave up 4 bases, with 14 bases separating them. The CDR3 sequence: CASSSGGIVYEQYF. Written as DNA, the CDR3 is TGTGCCAGCAGTTCCGGCGGGATCGTTTACGAGCAGTACTTC.

The chain combines TRBV14 with TRBJ2-5; D is perhaps TRBD2 (5 bases). CDR1 is SGHDN, CDR2 FVKESK, per germline. The CDR3 covers 16 residues. V was shortened by 1 base and J by 4 bases, with 16 bases between the two germline ends. The CDR3 DNA follows: TGTGCCAGCAGCCAAGGGGGAGCGGACCTTATAGAGACCCAGTACTTC. It translates to CASSQGGADLIETQYF.

The V call is TRBV19, the J call TRBJ2-7; D may be TRBD2 (6 bases). Trimming removed 7 bases from V and 3 bases from J, with 19 bases in between. CDR1 is LNHDA and CDR2 is SQIVND in the germline V gene (reference sequence). This CDR3 comprises 15 residues. The DNA for the CDR3 is TGTGCCAGTACCCCGGGAGCGGGCAGGAGCTACGAGCAGTACTTC. This translates into CASTPGAGRSYEQYF.

The chain combines TRBV18 with TRBJ2-6; D remains ambiguous. The CDR3 contains 17 residues. Deletions cut 3 bases from V and 1 base from J, with 13 bases between. Germline V gives CDR1 KGHSH, CDR2 LQKENI. The CDR3 DNA follows: TGTGCCAGCTCACCCCTGGTAACAGATTCTGGGGCCAACGTCCTGACTTTC. Protein sequence: CASSPLVTDSGANVLTF. Combining the CDR3 with reference TRBV18 and TRBJ2-6 gives the whole variable domain NAGVMQNPRHLVRRRGQEARLRCSPMKGHSHVYWYRQLPEEGLKFMVYLQKENIIDESGMPKERFSAEFPKEGPSILRIQQVVRGDSAAYFCASSPLVTDSGANVLTFGAGSRLTVL.

The genes are TRBV19 and TRBJ1-5; D uncertain. The CDR3 loop spans 14 amino acids. Germline CDR1 LNHDA, CDR2 SQIVND (reference sequence). V gave up 5 bases and J gave up 2 bases, with 10 bases separating them. The CDR3 coding sequence is TGTGCCAGTAGTTCCCCGCAACGCAATCAGCCCCAGCATTTT. This gives the protein CASSSPQRNQPQHF.

The rearrangement links TRBV2 to TRBJ2-7, with 8 bases identical to TRBD1. V shed 7 bases and J 3 bases; nucleotides not matched to a gene: 11. The V gene's germline CDR1 is SNHLY and CDR2 FYNNEI. The CDR3 is 15 residues long. The CDR3 DNA follows: TGTGCCAGCAAAAAGGAGGCAGGGGGCAACTACGAGCAGTACTTC. Protein sequence: CASKKEAGGNYEQYF. Full variable domain (missing parts from reference TRBV2 and TRBJ2-7): EPEVTQTPSHQVTQMGQEVILRCVPISNHLYFYWYRQILGQKVEFLVSFYNNEISEKSEIFDDQFSVERPDGSNFTLKIRSTKLEDSAMYFCASKKEAGGNYEQYFGPGTRLTVT.

The V gene is TRBV5-1, the J gene TRBJ1-1, with 8 bases aligning to TRBD1. This CDR3 spans 15 amino acids. Germline V gene lookup returns CDR1 SGHRS and CDR2 YFSETQ. Unmatched junction bases numbered 2, after V lost 0 bases and J lost 1 base. The CDR3 nucleotides read TGCGCCAGCAGCTTGGGTGGACAGGGGAACACTGAAGCTTTCTTT. Translated, it gives CASSLGGQGNTEAFF.

V is TRBV11-2 and J is TRBJ2-2, with D perhaps TRBD2 (7 bases). The CDR3 runs to 17 residues. CDR1 SGHAT and CDR2 FQNNGV come from the germline V gene. V shed 6 bases and J shed 6 bases, with 23 bases lying between them. The CDR3 reads CASRGPRLGGRAGELFF. The CDR3 bases are TGTGCCAGCAGAGGTCCTCGTTTAGGGGGGAGGGCCGGGGAGCTGTTTTTT. Filled out from reference TRBV11-2 and TRBJ2-2, the complete variable domain reads EAGVAQSPRYKIIEKRQSVAFWCNPISGHATLYWYQQILGQGPKLLIQFQNNGVVDDSQLPKDRFSAERLKGVDSTLKIQPAKLEDSAVYLCASRGPRLGGRAGELFFGEGSRLTVL.

Here the CDR3 DNA reads TGTGCCTGGAGACCAGCGGGAGGAACAAATGAGCAGTTCTTC. This encodes CAWRPAGGTNEQFF. The chain carries TRBV30 and TRBJ2-1, with 9 positions matching TRBD2. J was trimmed by 7 bases and V by 3 bases; bases with no gene match: 7. Germline lookup yields CDR1 GTSNPN and CDR2 SVGIG (reference sequence). The CDR3 extends over 14 amino acids.

The V call is TRBV6-5, the J call TRBJ2-1; unclear D gene. The CDR3 sequence is 13 residues long. V dropped 6 bases and J dropped 3 bases, with 9 bases sitting between them. CDR1 MNHEY and CDR2 SVGAGI come from the germline V gene. CDR3 in amino acids: CASRRTGYNEQFF. The CDR3 DNA reads as TGTGCCAGCAGGCGGACGGGCTACAATGAGCAGTTCTTC.

This clone was recorded once. CDR3 residues: CASRLGRGRTGELFF. DNA of the CDR3: TGTGCAAGTCGCTTAGGTAGGGGACGGACCGGGGAGCTGTTTTTT. The chain combines TRBV12-2 with TRBJ2-2. TRBV12-2 represents a pseudogene. CDR3 length: 15 residues.

This clone was detected only once. CDR3 DNA sequence: TGTGCCAGCAGCCCTCGGGTCAATGAGCAGTTCTTC. Its protein is CASSPRVNEQFF. V is TRBV7-8 and J is TRBJ2-1; no reliable D call. Per the germline V gene, CDR1 is SGHVS and CDR2 is FQNEAQ. The V end lost 5 bases, the J end lost 6 bases, and 8 bases lay between the germline ends. This CDR3 spans 12 amino acids.

Judged by abundance, this clone is medium-sized. The chain carries TRBV27 and TRBJ2-2, with D perhaps matching TRBD1 or TRBD2 (5 bases each). With 6 bases removed from V and 5 bases from J, the gap between germline ends came to 13 bases. This CDR3 contains 14 residues. Looked up from germline, CDR1 is MNHEY and CDR2 is SMNVEV (reference sequence). The chain's CDR3 is CASSLGRRTGELFF. For the CDR3, the DNA is TGTGCCAGCAGCTTGGGACGGAGAACCGGGGAGCTGTTTTTT.

CDR3 coding DNA: TGTGCCAGCAGTTTAACTAGCGGGAGCACGGTTTTTGTCAGGAATGAGCAGTTCTTC. Amino acid sequence: CASSLTSGSTVFVRNEQFF. This chain links TRBV27 with TRBJ2-1, with 11 bases lining up with TRBD2. CDR1 and CDR2 from the germline V gene are MNHEY and SMNVEV (reference sequence). With V trimmed by 2 bases and J by 7 bases, 16 bases remained unmatched. The CDR3 loop spans 19 amino acids.

This clone appeared a few times. The chain has TRBV5-1 and TRBJ1-5; TRBD1 might be the D (5 bases). CDR3 size: 15 residues. Trimming cost V 0 bases and J 2 bases, with 9 bases left between them. Germline V CDR1 and CDR2: SGHRS, YFSETQ. CDR3 residues: CASSLGGAGNQPQHF. The CDR3 nucleotides are TGCGCCAGCAGCTTGGGGGGCGCCGGCAATCAGCCCCAGCATTTT. The variable domain in full, with the rest retrieved from reference TRBV5-1 and TRBJ1-5, is KAGVTQTPRYLIKTRGQQVTLSCSPISGHRSVSWYQQTPGQGLQFLFEYFSETQRNKGNFPGRFSGRQFSNSRSEMNVSTLELGDSALYLCASSLGGAGNQPQHFGDGTRLSIL.

The V call is TRBV4-3, the J call TRBJ2-7, with 11 bases fitting TRBD2. The junction had 6 bases not matched to a gene; V was cut back by 1 base and J by 1 base. The CDR3 runs to 17 residues. Germline CDR1 reads LGHNA; CDR2 reads YSLEER. In DNA, the CDR3 is TGCGCCAGCAGCCAAGGCTTAGCGGGAGGGCCATCCTACGAGCAGTACTTC. As protein: CASSQGLAGGPSYEQYF.